This entry describes one TCR beta chain. Its antigen is not known. The record originates from a study of T cell responses to AZD1222 COVID-19 vaccine. Study-level findings and limits: Epitopes outside B.1.351 and B.1.1.7 mutated regions reportedly drew nearly half of spike TCRs. Baseline antibody screening turned up just six or seven seropositive AZD1222 recipients.

Assay: immunoSEQ multiplex PCR; the TCRdb copy retains only in-frame clones and omits some. The repertoire has approximately 30,000 clones, about four fifths of them found once; the top ten carry more than 4%. The CDR3 consists of 14 residues. Between the trimmed V and J ends, which lost 3 bases and 4 bases, there was a span of 12 bases. The germline CDR1 and CDR2 sequences are LNHDA and SQIVND (reference sequence). The TCR comes from an adult who received the AZD1222 COVID-19 vaccine. The source material was peripheral blood, sampled 28 days after the second AZD1222 dose. V gene TRBV19 combines with J gene TRBJ1-1; no clear D gene. The CDR3 here is CASSIWEEGTEAFF. Written as DNA, the CDR3 is TGTGCCAGTAGTATCTGGGAGGAAGGCACTGAAGCTTTCTTT.